Here is one T cell receptor (beta chain) with its context. Its target is unknown. In the PCR, 60 Vbeta and 13 Jbeta primers were used. Generated by immunoSEQ multiplex PCR, the TCRdb table keeps only in-frame clones and is missing some. The sample includes around 100,000 clones, about 70% of them seen just once. Nominally healthy donors provided the samples, though records likely missed some immune exposures. This sample stems from a study of cytomegalovirus exposure and HLA in healthy donors. Across the study: Out of several hundred genotyped donors, 81% belonged to the Caucasian-associated ancestry cluster. General study results and limits: Cytomegalovirus-associated status was assigned to more than 150 TCR beta chains.

Per the germline V gene, CDR1 is MRHNA and CDR2 is SNTAGT. J was trimmed by 1 base and V by 0 bases; bases with no gene match: 1. This CDR3 comprises 15 residues. This chain uses TRBV6-4 with TRBJ2-3; TRBD2 aligns across 7 bases. The specimen was PBMCs. The sequence came from a man aged 25-40 years in good health and CMV-seropositive. The CDR3 is CASSDSSGGTDTQYF. The CDR3 DNA reads as TGTGCCAGCAGTGACTCGAGCGGGGGCACAGATACGCAGTATTTT.